The 15 T cell receptor beta chains listed next were all sequenced from one sample in a study of Graves' ophthalmopathy and Graves' hyperthyroidism. The authors amplified TCR beta CDR3 regions, and they did so from RNA transcripts for repertoire sequencing. After a first-round RT-PCR with HTBI primers, a second-round multiplex PCR was run. TCRdb passed the multiplex PCR reads through MiXCR, listing each CDR3 protein once. Counted here are about 210,000 distinct CDR3 sequences, around 30% occurring once; the ten biggest clones make up 9.1%. The sequenced material came from peripheral blood. These receptors came from a man aged 50 to 60 with Graves' ophthalmopathy.

This clonotype was detected ten times or more. This chain connects TRBV28 to TRBJ1-5; D not certain. The CDR3 has 13 amino acids. Germline loops: CDR1 MDHEN, CDR2 SYDVKM. V was clipped by 2 bases and J by 12 bases, with 14 bases between them. The CDR3, as DNA: TGTGCCAGCAGTTTAAGGGTACTTAAGGTCCAGCATTTT. As protein: CASSLRVLKVQHF.

This clonotype was picked up many times. The rearrangement joins TRBV14 to TRBJ2-6; D uncertain. The V end was cut by 0 bases, the J end by 0 bases, with 9 bases between. The CDR3 has 17 amino acids. Germline V gene sequence: CDR1 SGHDN, CDR2 FVKESK. CDR3 coding DNA: TGTGCCAGCAGCCAAGACTTACAGAGCTCTGGGGCCAACGTCCTGACTTTC. This codes for CASSQDLQSSGANVLTF.

This clonotype was recorded many times. J is TRBJ2-2 and V is TRBV28, with a weak D call TRBD2 (6 bases). Germline V gene lookup returns CDR1 MDHEN and CDR2 SYDVKM. The CDR3 has 14 amino acids. V lost 7 bases to trimming and J lost 4 bases, with 13 bases between them. CDR3 residues: CASTEVGSTGELFF. CDR3 DNA sequence: TGTGCCAGCACCGAGGTCGGGAGCACCGGGGAGCTGTTTTTT. Variable domain in full (rest from reference TRBV28 and TRBJ2-2): DVKVTQSSRYLVKRTGEKVFLECVQDMDHENMFWYRQDPGLGLRLIYFSYDVKMKEKGDIPEGYSVSREKKERFSLILESASTNQTSMYLCASTEVGSTGELFFGEGSRLTVL.

In this sample, this clonotype turned up many times. The chain joins TRBV18 to TRBJ2-2; D perhaps matches TRBD2 (6 bases). CDR3 length: 14 residues. V gave up 1 base and J gave up 10 bases, with 13 bases separating them. Germline CDR1 reads KGHSH; CDR2 reads LQKENI. CDR3 sequence: CASSPRGGTVELFF. As DNA, the CDR3 is TGTGCCAGCTCACCACGAGGCGGGACGGTGGAGCTGTTTTTT.

This clonotype was counted ten times or more. The genes are TRBV28 and TRBJ2-7; D unresolved. V shed 3 bases and J shed 2 bases, with 11 bases lying between them. This CDR3 spans 14 amino acids. Germline CDR1 is MDHEN and CDR2 is SYDVKM. The CDR3 DNA reads TGTGCCAGCAGTTTCGGCCAGTCGACCTACGAGCAGTACTTC. This gives the protein CASSFGQSTYEQYF.

Many counts were recorded for this clonotype. V is TRBV6-1 and J is TRBJ2-7; D gene ambiguous. Germline V lookup: CDR1 MNHNS, CDR2 SASEGT. V dropped 8 bases and J dropped 5 bases, with 16 bases sitting between them. The CDR3 has 13 amino acids. CDR3 sequence: CASGRLERDEQYF. The DNA of the CDR3 is TGTGCCAGCGGAAGACTGGAACGCGACGAGCAGTACTTC.

At least ten counts were recorded for this clonotype. The V and J genes are TRBV5-1 and TRBJ2-7; D remains unclear. With 5 bases removed from V and 0 bases from J, the gap between germline ends came to 9 bases. The CDR3 consists of 13 residues. The germline CDR1 and CDR2 sequences are SGHRS and YFSETQ. CDR3 region: CASRTVSSYEQYF. CDR3 DNA: TGCGCCAGCAGAACGGTTAGCTCCTACGAGCAGTACTTC.

This clonotype was detected many times. J is TRBJ2-5 and V is TRBV7-8; TRBD1 matches at 8 bases. Germline V gene data show CDR1 as SGHVS and CDR2 as FQNEAQ. The CDR3 totals 19 residues. The V segment lost 2 bases and the J segment 2 bases; nucleotides outside the gene matches: 16. CDR3 coding DNA: TGTGCCAGCAGCTTAAGGTGGACAGGGCTTTCTATATCTCAAGAGACCCAGTACTTC. Protein: CASSLRWTGLSISQETQYF.

J is TRBJ1-1 and V is TRBV2; the match to TRBD1 covers 7 bases. The CDR3 runs 15 residues. CDR1 SNHLY and CDR2 FYNNEI come from the germline V gene. V lost 8 bases and J lost 4; bases outside the gene matches: 13. CDR3 sequence: CASCFDRDGSTEAFF. CDR3 nucleotides: TGTGCCAGCTGTTTTGACAGGGACGGTAGCACTGAAGCTTTCTTT.

This clonotype was counted many times. V and J are TRBV20-1 and TRBJ2-7; D ambiguous. The ends were cut back, 6 bases at V and 6 bases at J, with 15 bases in the middle. CDR1 is DFQATT and CDR2 is SNEGSKA in the germline V gene (reference sequence). CDR3 length: 12 residues. Here the CDR3 reads CSAPDVGPEQYF. The CDR3 DNA follows: TGCAGTGCCCCCGACGTAGGTCCCGAGCAGTACTTC.

The chain couples TRBV2 to TRBJ1-2; 7 bases agree with TRBD1. The CDR3 has 15 residues. V was pared by 4 bases and J by 4 bases, with 9 bases of the junction left unmatched. Germline CDR1 and CDR2: SNHLY and FYNNEI. As DNA, the CDR3 is TGTGCCAGCAGTGGAAGGACAGCAGGGGGCTATGGCTACACCTTC. It codes for CASSGRTAGGYGYTF.

The table lists this clonotype with many counts. J is TRBJ2-2 and V is TRBV6-2 or TRBV6-3; possible D gene TRBD2, 5 bases. The CDR3 has 15 residues. V lost 6 bases and J lost 2, with 13 bases in between. Germline values: CDR1 MNHEY, CDR2 SVGEGT. As DNA, the CDR3 is TGTGCCAGCAGGGCGGGCAGATTAAACACCGGGGAGCTGTTTTTT. It specifies CASRAGRLNTGELFF.

This clonotype was seen repeatedly, ten times or more. V is TRBV13 and J is TRBJ2-5; 9 positions agree with TRBD1. J was trimmed by 4 bases and V by 6 bases; bases with no gene match: 12. The CDR3 extends over 16 amino acids. CDR1 and CDR2 (germline): PRHDT, FYEKMQ (reference sequence). The chain's CDR3 is CASSPRGQGIGETQYF. As DNA, the CDR3 is TGTGCCAGCAGTCCACGAGGACAGGGGATCGGAGAGACCCAGTACTTC. Full variable domain (rest looked up from reference TRBV13 and TRBJ2-5): AAGVIQSPRHLIKEKRETATLKCYPIPRHDTVYWYQQGPGQDPQFLISFYEKMQSDKGSIPDRFSAQQFSDYHSELNMSSLELGDSALYFCASSPRGQGIGETQYFGPGTRLLVL.

The table lists this clonotype with many counts. The chain couples TRBV19 to TRBJ2-7; 7 bases map to TRBD2. CDR1 LNHDA and CDR2 SQIVND come from the germline V gene (reference sequence). The CDR3 covers 15 residues. The V and J ends lost 2 bases and 5 bases, in that order; junction bases with no gene match: 9. The CDR3 region is CASSITAGEGHEQYF. CDR3 nucleotide sequence: TGTGCCAGTAGTATAACGGCGGGAGAAGGCCACGAGCAGTACTTC.

This clonotype was detected ten times or more. V gene TRBV4-1 combines with J gene TRBJ2-7, with 8 positions matching TRBD1. CDR1 and CDR2 (germline): MGHRA, YSYEKL. Unmatched junction bases numbered 8, after V lost 4 bases and J lost 3 bases. There are 15 residues in the CDR3. The CDR3 reads CASSPKDRAGYEQYF. In DNA, the CDR3 is TGCGCCAGCAGCCCAAAGGACAGGGCAGGCTACGAGCAGTACTTC.